This TCR beta chain stems from a study of technical replicates of blood from a handful of donors. Using immunoSEQ multiplex PCR, the repertoire was profiled, and TCRdb retains in-frame clones only, with some absent. The data contain 74,000 or so clones, about 92% of them singletons. This clone appeared a single time. Material: T cells isolated from PBMCs. This receptor was obtained from a human donor in good health.

The CDR3 here is CASTPGQLNTEAFF. CDR3 DNA: TGTGCCAGTACACCCGGACAGTTGAACACTGAAGCTTTCTTT. The chain carries TRBV19 and TRBJ1-1; TRBD1 is a possible D gene (6 bases). Trimming shortened V by 7 bases and J by 0 bases, and 12 bases separated the two germline ends. Germline V gene sequence: CDR1 LNHDA, CDR2 SQIVND (reference sequence). This CDR3 contains 14 residues.